This T cell receptor (beta chain) was retrieved from a study of T-cell reconstitution after alpha-beta-depleted transplantation in children. Notes on the study in general: The study traced high day-60 TCRbeta diversity in some patients to surviving recipient T cells and thymic progenitors. Newly generated T cells supplied most T-cell counts and diversity one year post-transplant. Several hundred expanded graft clones reportedly supplied alpha-beta T cells about two months after transplant.

Turning to this clonotype: What it recognizes is unknown.

Germline CDR1 SGHTA, CDR2 FQGNSA. V gave up 5 bases and J gave up 3 bases, with 11 bases separating them. CDR3 length equals 13 residues. TCRbeta library preparation incorporated unique molecular identifiers. MiXCR was run by TCRdb on the PCR reads, yielding one entry per CDR3 protein. The sample lists about 130,000 distinct CDR3 sequences, about 9.6% occurring once. This rearrangement joins TRBV7-2 to TRBJ2-7; D possibly corresponds to TRBD1 (6 bases). Here the sequenced sample was PBMCs, mostly from graft donor cells, taken 180 days after TCRalphabeta/CD19-depleted stem cell transplant. The sequence was obtained from a girl under three years old who had a stem cell transplant for combined immunodeficiency, so the T cells may come from the graft donor. This chain's CDR3 is CASSDWDIYEQYF. The CDR3 DNA sequence: TGTGCCAGCAGCGATTGGGACATCTACGAGCAGTACTTC.